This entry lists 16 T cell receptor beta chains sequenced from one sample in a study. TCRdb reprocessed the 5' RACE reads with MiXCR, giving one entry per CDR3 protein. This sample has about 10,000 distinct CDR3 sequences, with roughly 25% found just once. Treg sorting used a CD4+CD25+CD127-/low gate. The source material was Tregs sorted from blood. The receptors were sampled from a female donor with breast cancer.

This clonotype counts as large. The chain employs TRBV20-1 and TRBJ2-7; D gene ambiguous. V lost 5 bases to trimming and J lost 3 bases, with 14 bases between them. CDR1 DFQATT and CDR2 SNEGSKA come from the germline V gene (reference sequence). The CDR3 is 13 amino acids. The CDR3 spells CSAAYSASYEQYF. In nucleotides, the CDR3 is TGCAGTGCTGCCTATAGTGCTAGCTACGAGCAGTACTTC.

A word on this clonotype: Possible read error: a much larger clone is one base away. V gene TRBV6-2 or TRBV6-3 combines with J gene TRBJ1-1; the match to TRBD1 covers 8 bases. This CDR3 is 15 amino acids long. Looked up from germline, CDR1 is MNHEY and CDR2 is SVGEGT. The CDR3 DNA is TGTGCCAACAGTTACTCGATTTCGACAGGGGCTGAAGCTTTCTTT. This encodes CANSYSISTGAEAFF.

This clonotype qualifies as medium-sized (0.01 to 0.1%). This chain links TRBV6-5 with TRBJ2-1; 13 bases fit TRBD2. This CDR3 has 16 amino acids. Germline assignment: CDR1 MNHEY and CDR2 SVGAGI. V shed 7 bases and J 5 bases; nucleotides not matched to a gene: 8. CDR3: CASNPGLAGAHNEQFF. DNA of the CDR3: TGTGCCAGCAACCCCGGACTAGCGGGAGCCCACAATGAGCAGTTCTTC.

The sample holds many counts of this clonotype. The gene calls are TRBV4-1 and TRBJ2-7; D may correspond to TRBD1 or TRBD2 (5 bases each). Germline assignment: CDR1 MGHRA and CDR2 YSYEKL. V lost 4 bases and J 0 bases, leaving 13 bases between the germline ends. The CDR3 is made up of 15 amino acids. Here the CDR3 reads CASSLGPLSSYEQYF. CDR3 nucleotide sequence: TGCGCCAGCAGCCTGGGACCGCTCAGCTCCTACGAGCAGTACTTC.

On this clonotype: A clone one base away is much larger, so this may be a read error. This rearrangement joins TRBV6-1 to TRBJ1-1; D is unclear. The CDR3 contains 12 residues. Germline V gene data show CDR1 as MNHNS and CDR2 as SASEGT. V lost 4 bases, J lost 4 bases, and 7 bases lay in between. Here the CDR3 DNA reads TGTGCCAGCAGTGGGTGGGGCACTGAAGCTTTCTTT. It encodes CASSGWGTEAFF.

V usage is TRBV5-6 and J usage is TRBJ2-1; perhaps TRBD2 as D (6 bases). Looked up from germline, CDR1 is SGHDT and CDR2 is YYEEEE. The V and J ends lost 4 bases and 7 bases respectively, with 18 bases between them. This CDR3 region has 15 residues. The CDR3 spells CASSPGTSWANEQFF. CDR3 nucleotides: TGTGCCAGCAGCCCAGGGACTTCGTGGGCGAATGAGCAGTTCTTC.

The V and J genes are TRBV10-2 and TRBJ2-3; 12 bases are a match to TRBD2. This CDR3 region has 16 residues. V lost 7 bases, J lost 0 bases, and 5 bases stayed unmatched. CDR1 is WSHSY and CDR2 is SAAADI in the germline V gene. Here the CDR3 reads CASTRTSGTSTDTQYF. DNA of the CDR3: TGCGCCAGCACCAGGACTAGCGGGACTAGCACAGATACGCAGTATTTT.

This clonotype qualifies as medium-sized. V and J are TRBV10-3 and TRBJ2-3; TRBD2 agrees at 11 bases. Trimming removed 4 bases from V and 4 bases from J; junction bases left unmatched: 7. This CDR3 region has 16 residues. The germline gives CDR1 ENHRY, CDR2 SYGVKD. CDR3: CAISASTSGSADTQYF. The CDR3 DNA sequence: TGTGCCATCAGTGCCTCAACTAGCGGGAGTGCAGATACGCAGTATTTT.

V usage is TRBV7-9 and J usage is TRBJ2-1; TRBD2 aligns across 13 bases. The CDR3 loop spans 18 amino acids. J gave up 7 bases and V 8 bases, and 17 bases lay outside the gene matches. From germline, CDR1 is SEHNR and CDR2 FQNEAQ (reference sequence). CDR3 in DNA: TGTGCCAGCCCCCCAAGAAAAACCGGGACTAGCGGGGAAAATGAGCAGTTCTTC. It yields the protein CASPPRKTGTSGENEQFF.

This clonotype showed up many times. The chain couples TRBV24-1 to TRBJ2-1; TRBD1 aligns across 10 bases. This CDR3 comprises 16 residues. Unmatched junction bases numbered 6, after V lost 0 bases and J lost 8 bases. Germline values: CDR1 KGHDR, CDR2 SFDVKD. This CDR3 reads CATSDLQGTGAHEQFF. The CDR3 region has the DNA TGTGCCACCAGTGATTTGCAGGGGACAGGGGCTCATGAGCAGTTCTTC.

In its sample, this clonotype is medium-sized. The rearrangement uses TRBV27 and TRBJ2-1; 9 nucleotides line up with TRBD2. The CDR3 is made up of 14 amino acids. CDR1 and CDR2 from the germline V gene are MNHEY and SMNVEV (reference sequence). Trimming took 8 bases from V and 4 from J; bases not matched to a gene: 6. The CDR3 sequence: CASAPGLAYNEQFF. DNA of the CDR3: TGTGCCAGCGCGCCGGGACTAGCATACAATGAGCAGTTCTTC.

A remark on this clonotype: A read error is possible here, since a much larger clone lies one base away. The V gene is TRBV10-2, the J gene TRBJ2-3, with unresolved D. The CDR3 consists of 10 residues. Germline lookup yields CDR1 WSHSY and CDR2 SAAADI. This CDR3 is CASMLDMQYF. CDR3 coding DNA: TGCGCCAGCATGTTAGATATGCAGTATTTT.

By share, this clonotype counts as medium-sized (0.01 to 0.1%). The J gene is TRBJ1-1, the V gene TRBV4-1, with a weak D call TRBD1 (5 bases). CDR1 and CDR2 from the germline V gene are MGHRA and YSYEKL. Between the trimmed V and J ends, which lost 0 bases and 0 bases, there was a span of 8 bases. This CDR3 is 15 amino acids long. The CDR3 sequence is CASSQEAGLNTEAFF. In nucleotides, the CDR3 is TGCGCCAGCAGCCAAGAGGCAGGGTTGAACACTGAAGCTTTCTTT.

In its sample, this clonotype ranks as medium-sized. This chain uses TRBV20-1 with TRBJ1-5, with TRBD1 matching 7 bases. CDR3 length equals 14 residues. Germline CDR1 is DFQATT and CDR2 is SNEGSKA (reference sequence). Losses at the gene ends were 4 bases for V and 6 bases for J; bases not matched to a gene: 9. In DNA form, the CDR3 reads TGCAGTGCTATTACAGGGGTCCGTGTTCAGCCCCAGCATTTT. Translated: CSAITGVRVQPQHF.

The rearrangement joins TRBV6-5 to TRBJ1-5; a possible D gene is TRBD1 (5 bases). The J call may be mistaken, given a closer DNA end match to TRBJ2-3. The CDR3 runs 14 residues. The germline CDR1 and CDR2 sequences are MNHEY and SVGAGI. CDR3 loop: CASSLRGGNQPQYF. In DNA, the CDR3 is TGTGCCAGCAGTTTAAGGGGTGGCAATCAGCCCCAGTATTTT.

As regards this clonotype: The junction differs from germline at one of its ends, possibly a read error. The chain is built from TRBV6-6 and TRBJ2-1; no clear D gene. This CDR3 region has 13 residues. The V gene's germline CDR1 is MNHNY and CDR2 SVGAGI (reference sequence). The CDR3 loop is CASSDSTFNEQFF. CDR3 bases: TGTGCCAGCAGTGACTCCACTTTCAATGAGCAGTTCTTC.